This TCR beta chain is from a study of cytomegalovirus exposure and HLA in healthy donors. Germline lookup yields CDR1 SGHTA and CDR2 FQGNSA. V was pared by 6 bases and J by 0 bases, with 4 bases of the junction left unmatched. The CDR3 runs to 15 residues. A multiplex PCR was run with 60 Vbeta primers and 13 Jbeta primers. Method: immunoSEQ multiplex PCR; TCRdb's copy keeps in-frame clones and lacks some. This repertoire includes roughly 80,000 clones. This sequence was found in a man between 45 and 60 years old in good health and CMV-seropositive. The chain couples TRBV7-2 to TRBJ2-7; TRBD2 matches at 11 bases. Sample: PBMCs. The CDR3 loop is CASSLAGGRSYEQYV. DNA for the CDR3: TGTGCCAGCAGTCTAGCGGGGGGCCGCTCCTACGAGCAGTACGTC.